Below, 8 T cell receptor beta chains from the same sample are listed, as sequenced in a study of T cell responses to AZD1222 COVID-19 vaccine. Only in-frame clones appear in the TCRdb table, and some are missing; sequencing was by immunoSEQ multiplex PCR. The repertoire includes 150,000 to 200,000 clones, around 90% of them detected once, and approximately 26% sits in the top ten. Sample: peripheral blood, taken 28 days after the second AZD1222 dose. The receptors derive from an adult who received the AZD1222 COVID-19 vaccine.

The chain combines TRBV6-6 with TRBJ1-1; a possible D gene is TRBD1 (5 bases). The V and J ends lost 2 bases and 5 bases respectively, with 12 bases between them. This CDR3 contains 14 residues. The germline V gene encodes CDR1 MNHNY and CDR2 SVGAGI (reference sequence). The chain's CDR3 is CASSYLREGTEAFF. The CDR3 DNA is TGTGCCAGCAGTTACCTTCGGGAGGGGACTGAAGCTTTCTTT.

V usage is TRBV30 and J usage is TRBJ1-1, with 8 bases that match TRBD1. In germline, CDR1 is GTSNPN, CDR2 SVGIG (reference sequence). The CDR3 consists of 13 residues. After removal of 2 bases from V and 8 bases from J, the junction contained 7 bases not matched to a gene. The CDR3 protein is CAWSPRGTGEAFF. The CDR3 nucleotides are TGTGCCTGGAGTCCAAGGGGGACAGGAGAAGCTTTCTTT.

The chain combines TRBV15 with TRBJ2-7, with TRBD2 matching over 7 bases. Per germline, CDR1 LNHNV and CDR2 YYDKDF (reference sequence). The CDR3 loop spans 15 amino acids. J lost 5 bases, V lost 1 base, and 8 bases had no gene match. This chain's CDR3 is CATSRGGQGGHEQYF. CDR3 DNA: TGTGCCACCAGCAGAGGTGGGCAGGGAGGGCACGAGCAGTACTTC. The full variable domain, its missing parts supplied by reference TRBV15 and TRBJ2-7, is DAMVIQNPRYQVTQFGKPVTLSCSQTLNHNVMYWYQQKSSQAPKLLFHYYDKDFNNEADTPDNFQSRRPNTSFCFLDIRSPGLGDTAMYLCATSRGGQGGHEQYFGPGTRLTVT.

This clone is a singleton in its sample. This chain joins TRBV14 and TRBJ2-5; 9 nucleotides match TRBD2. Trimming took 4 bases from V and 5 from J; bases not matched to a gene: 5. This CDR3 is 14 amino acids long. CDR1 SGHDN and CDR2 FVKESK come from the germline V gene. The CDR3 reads CASSPGTSRETQYF. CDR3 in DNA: TGTGCCAGCAGCCCCGGGACTAGCAGGGAGACCCAGTACTTC.

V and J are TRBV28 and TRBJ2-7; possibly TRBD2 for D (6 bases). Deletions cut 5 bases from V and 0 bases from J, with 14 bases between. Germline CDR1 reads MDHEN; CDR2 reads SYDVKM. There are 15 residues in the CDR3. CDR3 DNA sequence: TGTGCCAGCAGTCCCGGAGGGGCACTCTCCTACGAGCAGTACTTC. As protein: CASSPGGALSYEQYF. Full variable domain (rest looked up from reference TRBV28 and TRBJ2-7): DVKVTQSSRYLVKRTGEKVFLECVQDMDHENMFWYRQDPGLGLRLIYFSYDVKMKEKGDIPEGYSVSREKKERFSLILESASTNQTSMYLCASSPGGALSYEQYFGPGTRLTVT.

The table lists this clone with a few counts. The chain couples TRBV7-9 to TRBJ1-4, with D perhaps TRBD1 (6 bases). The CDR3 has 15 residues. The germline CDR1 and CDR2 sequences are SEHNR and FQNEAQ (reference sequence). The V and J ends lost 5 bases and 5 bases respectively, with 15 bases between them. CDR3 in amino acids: CASSPGPGTNEKLFF. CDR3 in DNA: TGTGCCAGCAGCCCCGGTCCCGGGACAAATGAAAAACTGTTTTTT.

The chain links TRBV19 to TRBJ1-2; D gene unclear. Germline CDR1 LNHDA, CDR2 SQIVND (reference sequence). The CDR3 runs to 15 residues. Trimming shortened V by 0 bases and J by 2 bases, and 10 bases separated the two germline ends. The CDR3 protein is CASSIDPDGNYGYTF. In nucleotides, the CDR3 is TGTGCCAGTAGTATAGATCCGGACGGGAACTATGGCTACACCTTC.

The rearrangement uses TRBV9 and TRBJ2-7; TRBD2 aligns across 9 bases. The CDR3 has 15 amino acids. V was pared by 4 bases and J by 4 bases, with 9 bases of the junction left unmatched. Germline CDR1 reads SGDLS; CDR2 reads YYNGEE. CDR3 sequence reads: CASSLRAGGPYEQYF. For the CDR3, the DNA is TGTGCCAGCAGCTTACGCGCGGGAGGGCCTTACGAGCAGTACTTC.